This T cell receptor (beta chain) originates from a study of T cell repertoires in cytomegalovirus infection. TCRdb analysed the reads with MiXCR anew, one entry per CDR3 protein. The sample lists some 320,000 distinct CDR3 sequences; roughly 9.5% were seen once. The CDR3 runs 15 residues. Germline values: CDR1 SGHTA, CDR2 FQGNSA. V dropped 4 bases and J dropped 2; count of bases not matched to a gene: 7. This clonotype has ten or more counts. The sequencing input was PBMCs. The genes are TRBV7-2 and TRBJ1-2; 7 bases align to TRBD1. The receptor was isolated from a human donor in good health (CMV status not recorded). Some clones in this sample may be carry-over from other donors' samples. As DNA, the CDR3 is TGTGCCAGCAGCTCTAGGGGGCCCGGAAACTATGGCTACACCTTC. The encoded protein is CASSSRGPGNYGYTF.